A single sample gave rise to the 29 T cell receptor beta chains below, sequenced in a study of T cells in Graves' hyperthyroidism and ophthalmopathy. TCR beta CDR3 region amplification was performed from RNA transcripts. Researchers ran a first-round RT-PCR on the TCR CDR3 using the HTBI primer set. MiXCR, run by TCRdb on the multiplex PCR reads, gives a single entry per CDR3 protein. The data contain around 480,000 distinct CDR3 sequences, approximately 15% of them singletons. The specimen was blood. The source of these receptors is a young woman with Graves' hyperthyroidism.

The CDR3 is CASSLDTDYGYTF. In DNA, the CDR3 is TGTGCCAGCAGCCTGGACACCGACTATGGCTACACCTTC. This chain links TRBV3-1 with TRBJ1-2; D may be TRBD1 (5 bases). The CDR3 consists of 13 residues. Germline lookup yields CDR1 LGHDT and CDR2 YNNKEL (reference sequence). V was shortened by 4 bases and J by 3 bases, with 9 bases between the two germline ends.

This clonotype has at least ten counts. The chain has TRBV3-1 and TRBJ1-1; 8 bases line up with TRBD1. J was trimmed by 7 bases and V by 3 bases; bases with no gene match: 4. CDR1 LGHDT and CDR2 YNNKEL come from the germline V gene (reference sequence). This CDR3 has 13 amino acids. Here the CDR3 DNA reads TGTGCCAGCAGCCAGGGCGGACAGGGTGAAGCTTTCTTT. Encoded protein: CASSQGGQGEAFF.

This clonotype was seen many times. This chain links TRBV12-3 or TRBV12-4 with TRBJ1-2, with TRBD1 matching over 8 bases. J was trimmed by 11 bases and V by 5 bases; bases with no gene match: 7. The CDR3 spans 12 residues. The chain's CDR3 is CASSPRQGRYTF. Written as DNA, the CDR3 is TGTGCCAGCAGTCCTAGACAGGGGCGATACACCTTC.

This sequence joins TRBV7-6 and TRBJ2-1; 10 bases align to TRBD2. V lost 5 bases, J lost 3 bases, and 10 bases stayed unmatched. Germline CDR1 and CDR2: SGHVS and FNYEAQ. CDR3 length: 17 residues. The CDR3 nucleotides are TGTGCCAGCAGCAACAGCGTGGGGACTAGCGTCTACAATGAGCAGTTCTTC. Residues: CASSNSVGTSVYNEQFF.

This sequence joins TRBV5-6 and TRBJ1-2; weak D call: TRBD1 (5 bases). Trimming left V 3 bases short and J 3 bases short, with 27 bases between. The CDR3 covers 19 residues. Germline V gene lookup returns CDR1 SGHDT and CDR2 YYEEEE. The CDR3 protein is CASSSGKRVRPKPDYGYTF. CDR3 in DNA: TGTGCCAGCAGCTCAGGGAAAAGAGTCAGGCCCAAGCCCGACTATGGCTACACCTTC.

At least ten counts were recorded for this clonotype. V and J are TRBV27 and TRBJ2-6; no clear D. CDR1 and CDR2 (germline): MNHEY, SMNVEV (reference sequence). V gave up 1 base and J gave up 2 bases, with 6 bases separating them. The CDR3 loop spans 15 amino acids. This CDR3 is CASSLFSAGANVLTF. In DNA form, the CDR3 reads TGTGCCAGCAGTTTATTTTCGGCTGGGGCCAACGTCCTGACTTTC.

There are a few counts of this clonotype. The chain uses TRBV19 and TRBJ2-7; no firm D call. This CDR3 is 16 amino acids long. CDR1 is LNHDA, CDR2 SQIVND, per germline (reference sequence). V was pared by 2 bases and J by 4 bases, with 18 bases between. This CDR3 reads CASSIISAGRAYEQYF. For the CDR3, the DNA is TGTGCCAGTAGTATAATTAGTGCAGGTCGGGCTTACGAGCAGTACTTC.

CDR3 region: CASRTGQSNQPQHF. The CDR3 bases are TGTGCCAGCAGAACTGGACAGAGCAATCAGCCCCAGCATTTT. The genes are TRBV27 and TRBJ1-5, with D possibly TRBD1 on 6 matching bases. Germline V gene data show CDR1 as MNHEY and CDR2 as SMNVEV (reference sequence). Trimming stripped 6 bases from V and 1 base from J, with 10 bases between. This CDR3 spans 14 amino acids.

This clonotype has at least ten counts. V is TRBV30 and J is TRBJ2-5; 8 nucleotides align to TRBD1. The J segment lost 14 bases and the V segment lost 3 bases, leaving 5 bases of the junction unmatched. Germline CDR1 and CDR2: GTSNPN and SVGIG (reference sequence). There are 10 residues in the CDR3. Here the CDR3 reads CAWRQGGRYF. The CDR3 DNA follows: TGTGCCTGGAGACAGGGGGGTCGCTACTTC.

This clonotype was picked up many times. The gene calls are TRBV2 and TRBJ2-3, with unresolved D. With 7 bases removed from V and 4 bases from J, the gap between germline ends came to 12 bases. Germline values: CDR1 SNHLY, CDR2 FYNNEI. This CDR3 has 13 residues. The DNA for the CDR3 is TGTGCCAGCACGAGGAGAGTTTCAGATACGCAGTATTTT. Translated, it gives CASTRRVSDTQYF. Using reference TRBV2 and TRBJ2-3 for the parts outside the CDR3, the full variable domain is EPEVTQTPSHQVTQMGQEVILRCVPISNHLYFYWYRQILGQKVEFLVSFYNNEISEKSEIFDDQFSVERPDGSNFTLKIRSTKLEDSAMYFCASTRRVSDTQYFGPGTRLTVL.

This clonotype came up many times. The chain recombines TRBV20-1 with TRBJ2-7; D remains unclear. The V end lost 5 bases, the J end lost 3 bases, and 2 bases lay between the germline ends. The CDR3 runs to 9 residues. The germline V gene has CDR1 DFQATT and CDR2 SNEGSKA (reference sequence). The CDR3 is CSAFYEQYF. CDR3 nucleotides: TGCAGTGCTTTCTACGAGCAGTACTTC.

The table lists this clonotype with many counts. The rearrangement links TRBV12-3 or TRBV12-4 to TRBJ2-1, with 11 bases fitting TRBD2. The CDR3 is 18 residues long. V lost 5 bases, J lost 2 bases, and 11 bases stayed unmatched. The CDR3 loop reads CASSPTRSGLAAYNEQFF. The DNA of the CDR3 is TGTGCCAGCAGTCCCACCAGATCGGGACTAGCGGCCTACAATGAGCAGTTCTTC.

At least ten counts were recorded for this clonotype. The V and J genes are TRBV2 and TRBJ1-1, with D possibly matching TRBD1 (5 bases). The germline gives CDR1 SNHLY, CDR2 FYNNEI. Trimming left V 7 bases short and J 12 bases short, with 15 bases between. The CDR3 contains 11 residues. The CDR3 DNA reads TGTGCCAGCACCCAGGAGGGGTGGCCTTTCTTT. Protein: CASTQEGWPFF. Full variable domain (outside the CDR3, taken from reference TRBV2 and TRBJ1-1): EPEVTQTPSHQVTQMGQEVILRCVPISNHLYFYWYRQILGQKVEFLVSFYNNEISEKSEIFDDQFSVERPDGSNFTLKIRSTKLEDSAMYFCASTQEGWPFFGQGTRLTVV.

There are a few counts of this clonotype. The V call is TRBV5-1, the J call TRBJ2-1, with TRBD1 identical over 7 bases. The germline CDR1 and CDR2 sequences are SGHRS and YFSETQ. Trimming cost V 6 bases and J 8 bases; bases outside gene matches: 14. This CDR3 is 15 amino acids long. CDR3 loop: CASMLTGHLWDEQFF. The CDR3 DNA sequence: TGCGCCAGCATGCTGACAGGGCACCTTTGGGATGAGCAGTTCTTC.

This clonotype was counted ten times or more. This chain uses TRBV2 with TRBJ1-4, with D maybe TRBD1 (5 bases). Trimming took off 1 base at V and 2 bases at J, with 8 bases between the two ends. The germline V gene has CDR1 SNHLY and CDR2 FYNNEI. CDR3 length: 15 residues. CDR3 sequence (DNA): TGTGCCAGCAGTGAAGGGGGGAAGACTAATGAAAAACTGTTTTTT. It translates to CASSEGGKTNEKLFF. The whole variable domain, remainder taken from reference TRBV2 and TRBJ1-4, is EPEVTQTPSHQVTQMGQEVILRCVPISNHLYFYWYRQILGQKVEFLVSFYNNEISEKSEIFDDQFSVERPDGSNFTLKIRSTKLEDSAMYFCASSEGGKTNEKLFFGSGTQLSVL.

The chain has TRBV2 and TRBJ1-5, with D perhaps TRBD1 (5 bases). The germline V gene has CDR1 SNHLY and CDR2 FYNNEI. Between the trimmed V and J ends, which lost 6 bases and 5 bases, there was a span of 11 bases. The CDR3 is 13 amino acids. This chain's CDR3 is CASRQGRDQPQHF. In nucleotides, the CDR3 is TGTGCCAGCAGGCAGGGTCGGGATCAGCCCCAGCATTTT.

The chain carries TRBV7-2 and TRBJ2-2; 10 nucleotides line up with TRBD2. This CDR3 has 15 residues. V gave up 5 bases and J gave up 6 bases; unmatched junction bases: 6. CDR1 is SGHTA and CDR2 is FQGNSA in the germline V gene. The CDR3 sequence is CASSASGRASGELFF. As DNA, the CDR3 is TGTGCCAGCAGCGCGAGCGGGAGGGCCTCCGGGGAGCTGTTTTTT.

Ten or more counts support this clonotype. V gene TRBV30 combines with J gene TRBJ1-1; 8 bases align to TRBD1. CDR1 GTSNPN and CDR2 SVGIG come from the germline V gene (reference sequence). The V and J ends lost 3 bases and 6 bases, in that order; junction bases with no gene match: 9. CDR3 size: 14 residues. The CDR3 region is CAWRGQGGGAEAFF. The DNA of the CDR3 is TGTGCCTGGAGAGGACAGGGAGGAGGGGCTGAAGCTTTCTTT.

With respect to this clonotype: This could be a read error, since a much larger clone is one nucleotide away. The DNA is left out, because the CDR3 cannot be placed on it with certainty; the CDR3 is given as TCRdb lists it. CDR3 loop: CASSFGLGTYEHYF. This chain connects TRBV5-1 to TRBJ2-7. Ends included, the CDR3 has 14 residues. Germline CDR1 and CDR2: SGHRS and YFSETQ.

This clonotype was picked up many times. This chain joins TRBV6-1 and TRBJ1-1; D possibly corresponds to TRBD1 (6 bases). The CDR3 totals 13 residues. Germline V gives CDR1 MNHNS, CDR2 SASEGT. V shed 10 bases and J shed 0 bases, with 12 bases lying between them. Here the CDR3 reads CATRRQVNTEAFF. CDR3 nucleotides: TGTGCCACCCGGAGACAGGTGAACACTGAAGCTTTCTTT.

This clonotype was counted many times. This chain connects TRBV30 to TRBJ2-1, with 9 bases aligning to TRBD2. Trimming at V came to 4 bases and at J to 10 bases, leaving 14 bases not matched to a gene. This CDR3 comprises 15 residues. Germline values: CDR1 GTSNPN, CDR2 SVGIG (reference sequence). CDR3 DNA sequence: TGTGCCTGGAAAGTCCTAGCGGGAAGGTCTGGGGAGCAGTTCTTC. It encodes CAWKVLAGRSGEQFF.

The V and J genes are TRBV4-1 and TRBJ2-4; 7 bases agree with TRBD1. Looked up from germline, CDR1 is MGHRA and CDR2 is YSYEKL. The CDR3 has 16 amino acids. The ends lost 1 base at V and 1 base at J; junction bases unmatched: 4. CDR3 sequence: CASSQVGRGAKNIQYF. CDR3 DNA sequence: TGCGCCAGCAGCCAAGTCGGCAGGGGGGCCAAAAACATTCAGTACTTC.

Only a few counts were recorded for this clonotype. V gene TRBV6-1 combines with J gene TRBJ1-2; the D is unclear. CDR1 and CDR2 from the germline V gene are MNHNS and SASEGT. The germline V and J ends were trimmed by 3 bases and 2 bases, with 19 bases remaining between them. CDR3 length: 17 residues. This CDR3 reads CASSDHLFVDINYGYTF. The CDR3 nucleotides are TGTGCCAGCAGTGATCATCTTTTTGTCGACATAAACTATGGCTACACCTTC.

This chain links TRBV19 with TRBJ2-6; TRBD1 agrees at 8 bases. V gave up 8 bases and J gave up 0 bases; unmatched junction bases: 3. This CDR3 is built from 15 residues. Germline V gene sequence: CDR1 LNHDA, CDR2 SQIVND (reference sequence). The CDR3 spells CASPGGSSGANVLTF. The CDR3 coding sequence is TGTGCCAGTCCAGGGGGCAGCTCTGGGGCCAACGTCCTGACTTTC.

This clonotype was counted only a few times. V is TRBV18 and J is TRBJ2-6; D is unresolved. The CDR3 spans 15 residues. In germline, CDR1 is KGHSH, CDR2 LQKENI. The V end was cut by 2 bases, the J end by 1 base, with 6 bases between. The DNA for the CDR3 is TGTGCCAGCTCACCAACGGAATCTGGGGCCAACGTCCTGACTTTC. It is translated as CASSPTESGANVLTF.

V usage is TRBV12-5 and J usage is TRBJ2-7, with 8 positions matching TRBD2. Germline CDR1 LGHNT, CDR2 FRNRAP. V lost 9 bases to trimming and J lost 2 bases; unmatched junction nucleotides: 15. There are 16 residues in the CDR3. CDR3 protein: CASRATGGLETYEQYV. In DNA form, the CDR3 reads TGTGCTAGCCGAGCGACGGGGGGGCTGGAGACCTACGAGCAGTACGTC.

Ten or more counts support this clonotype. CDR3 region: CASSRRLAATNTGELFF. The CDR3 region has the DNA TGTGCCAGCAGCCGGAGACTAGCGGCTACGAACACCGGGGAGCTGTTTTTT. This sequence joins TRBV3-1 and TRBJ2-2; 9 nucleotides line up with TRBD2. V lost 4 bases, J lost 0 bases, and 6 bases stayed unmatched. The CDR3 has 17 amino acids. CDR1 and CDR2 from the germline V gene are LGHDT and YNNKEL (reference sequence). Supplemented by reference TRBV3-1 and TRBJ2-2, the full variable domain reads DTAVSQTPKYLVTQMGNDKSIKCEQNLGHDTMYWYKQDSKKFLKIMFSYNNKELIINETVPNRFSPKSPDKAHLNLHINSLELGDSAVYFCASSRRLAATNTGELFFGEGSRLTVL.

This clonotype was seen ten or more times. CDR3 DNA: TGTGCCAGCAGTTTAACCAGTTTTAATGAAAAACTGTTTTTT. Encoded protein: CASSLTSFNEKLFF. The chain uses TRBV12-3 or TRBV12-4 and TRBJ1-4; no reliable D call. This CDR3 is built from 14 residues. V was pared by 2 bases and J by 4 bases, with 8 bases between.

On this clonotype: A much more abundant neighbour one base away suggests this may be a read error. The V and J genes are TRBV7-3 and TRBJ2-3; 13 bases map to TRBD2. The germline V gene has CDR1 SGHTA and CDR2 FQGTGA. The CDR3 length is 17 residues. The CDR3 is CASSPAGLAGDTDTQCF. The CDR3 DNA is TGTGCCAGCAGCCCCGCCGGACTAGCGGGAGACACAGATACGCAGTGTTTT. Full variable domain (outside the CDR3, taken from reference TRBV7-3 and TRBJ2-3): GAGVSQTPSNKVTEKGKYVELRCDPISGHTALYWYRQSLGQGPEFLIYFQGTGAADDSGLPNDRFFAVRPEGSVSTLKIQRTERGDSAVYLCASSPAGLAGDTDTQCFGPGTRLTVL.